The T cell receptor beta chain under discussion was sequenced for a study of Graves' ophthalmopathy and Graves' hyperthyroidism. Study observations and caveats: Blood shared most expanded thyroid clonotypes above 0.001 frequency. Ophthalmopathy progression was predicted by the model at approximately 71% sensitivity and less than 80% specificity.

Transcripts of RNA were the source for amplifying TCR beta CDR3 regions. RT-PCR in the first round used HTBI primers; a second-round multiplex PCR followed. TCRdb reprocessed the multiplex PCR reads via MiXCR and lists one record per CDR3 protein. The profile covers hundreds of thousands of distinct CDR3 sequences, with just over 40% appearing a single time and 3% to 4% taken by the ten largest. Disease in donors with ophthalmopathy had moderate-to-severe activity, CAS ≥3, NOSPECS ≥4 and under 3 months' duration. Pregnancy or lactation, uncontrolled infections and other autoimmune diseases were grounds for excluding patients. The CDR3 contains 14 residues. V was cut by 6 bases and J by 0 bases, with 11 bases left in between. Germline assignment: CDR1 ENHRY and CDR2 SYGVKD. As concerns this clonotype: The antigen is undetermined.

The origin of this receptor is an adult man with Graves' ophthalmopathy. This chain joins TRBV10-3 and TRBJ1-2; maybe TRBD1 (6 bases). The sequenced material came from peripheral blood. CDR3 residues: CAIRPGDPNYGYTF. Written as DNA, the CDR3 is TGTGCCATCAGACCAGGGGATCCTAACTATGGCTACACCTTC.